This T cell receptor (beta chain) appears in the sequencing data of a study of control samples from healthy donors and cancer patients. This CDR3 has 14 residues. Germline V gene lookup returns CDR1 ENHRY and CDR2 SYGVKD. Between the trimmed V and J ends, which lost 11 bases and 5 bases, there was a span of 22 bases. Clones were read by immunoSEQ multiplex PCR, and TCRdb kept only the in-frame ones, dropping some. The sample contains roughly 170,000 clones, 90% to 95% of which appear only once. J is TRBJ2-7 and V is TRBV10-3, with D perhaps matching TRBD2 (7 bases). The TCR sequence derives from a man younger than 35 in good health. The source material was blood. CDR3 region: CAAGAGTATDEQYF. CDR3 nucleotide sequence: TGTGCCGCGGGGGCCGGGACCGCAACGGACGAGCAGTACTTC.